This section outlines one T cell receptor beta chain sequence together with its context. Its antigen is not identified. In the PCR, 60 Vbeta and 13 Jbeta primers were used. The data were produced by immunoSEQ multiplex PCR, yet TCRdb's version contains in-frame clones alone and is incomplete. This sample has approximately 110,000 clones, with about 74% found just once. The entry originates in a study of cytomegalovirus exposure and HLA in healthy donors. The ends lost 2 bases at V and 0 bases at J; junction bases unmatched: 4. In germline, CDR1 is SGHRS, CDR2 YFSETQ. The CDR3 runs to 17 residues. Findings and limits, study-wide: Reportedly, fewer N-insertions than the 666-donor mean appeared in an Asian-associated ancestry cluster in a later analysis. In a later analysis, parvovirus B19, influenza, CMV and Epstein-Barr virus appeared linked to several top co-occurrence clusters.

Healthy bone marrow donors made up the donors. The V and J genes are TRBV5-1 and TRBJ2-2; TRBD2 aligns across 10 bases. The source of this sequence is a man younger than 40 in good health and CMV-seropositive. Sequenced material: PBMCs. CDR3: CASSFLAGVANTGELFF. CDR3 coding DNA: TGCGCCAGCAGCTTCCTAGCGGGGGTCGCGAACACCGGGGAGCTGTTTTTT.